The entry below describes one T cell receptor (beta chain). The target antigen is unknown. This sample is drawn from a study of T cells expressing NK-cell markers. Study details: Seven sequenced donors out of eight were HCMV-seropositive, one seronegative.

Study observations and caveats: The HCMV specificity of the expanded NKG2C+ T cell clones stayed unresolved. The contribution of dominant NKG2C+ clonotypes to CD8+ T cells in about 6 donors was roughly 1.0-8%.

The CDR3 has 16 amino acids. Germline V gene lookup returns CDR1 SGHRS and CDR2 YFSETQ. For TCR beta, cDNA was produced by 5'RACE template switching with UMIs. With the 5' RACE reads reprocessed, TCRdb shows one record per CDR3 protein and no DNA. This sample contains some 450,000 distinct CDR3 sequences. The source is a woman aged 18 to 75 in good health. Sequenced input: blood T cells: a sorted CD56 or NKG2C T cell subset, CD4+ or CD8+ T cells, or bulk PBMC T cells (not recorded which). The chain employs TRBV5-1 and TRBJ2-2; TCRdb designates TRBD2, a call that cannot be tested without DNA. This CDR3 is CASSKTSGVGTGELFF.